This T cell receptor (beta chain) was obtained from a study of identifying expanded T cells in peripheral blood. Measured with immunoSEQ multiplex PCR; TCRdb has only the in-frame clones, and not every one. The sample has around 63,000 clones, about 89% seen once. Germline CDR1 and CDR2: LNHDA and SQIVND (reference sequence). The CDR3 sequence is 16 residues long. Trimming removed 3 bases from V and 8 bases from J, with 20 bases in between. Healthy donors had no documented immune events, such as infections, while sampled. This sequence was found in a person aged 18-70 years in good health. Sequenced input: blood. J is TRBJ2-1 and V is TRBV19; D may be TRBD2 (6 bases). CDR3 coding DNA: TGTGCCAGTAGTATCGGGAGTGGGAGGTCCAGGGATGAGCAGTTCTTC. Translation gives CASSIGSGRSRDEQFF.